The 18 T cell receptor beta chains reported below all come from one sample, sequenced in a study of cytomegalovirus exposure and HLA in healthy donors. Primers included in the PCR were 60 Vbeta and 13 Jbeta primers. The data were produced by immunoSEQ multiplex PCR, yet TCRdb's version contains in-frame clones alone and is incomplete. The sample lists 100,000 to 150,000 clones; roughly three quarters were seen once. What was sequenced was PBMCs. Every receptor here comes from a male donor in good health and CMV-seronegative.

V and J are TRBV27 and TRBJ2-5; weak D call: TRBD1 (6 bases). CDR1 is MNHEY, CDR2 SMNVEV, per germline (reference sequence). Trimming took 7 bases from V and 0 from J, leaving 12 bases between them. The CDR3 has 14 amino acids. CDR3 region: CASNPKGDQETQYF. CDR3 nucleotide sequence: TGTGCCAGCAACCCGAAGGGGGACCAAGAGACCCAGTACTTC.

This chain connects TRBV7-9 to TRBJ2-5; 7 bases line up with TRBD1. Germline V gene data show CDR1 as SEHNR and CDR2 as FQNEAQ (reference sequence). J lost 4 bases, V lost 5 bases, and 4 bases had no gene match. This CDR3 region has 13 residues. CDR3 bases: TGTGCCAGCAGCCTTAGACAGGGAGAGACCCAGTACTTC. Translated: CASSLRQGETQYF.

The chain employs TRBV10-3 and TRBJ1-5, with D perhaps TRBD1 (6 bases). The ends were cut back, 3 bases at V and 3 bases at J, with 9 bases in the middle. The CDR3 runs 14 residues. CDR1 is ENHRY and CDR2 is SYGVKD in the germline V gene. The CDR3 is CAISDPGDNQPQHF. CDR3 DNA sequence: TGTGCCATCAGTGACCCAGGGGACAATCAGCCCCAGCATTTT.

CDR3 loop: CASSDRVEKLFF. CDR3 DNA: TGTGCCAGCAGCGACAGGGTTGAAAAACTGTTTTTT. J is TRBJ1-4 and V is TRBV5-6, with TRBD1 matching 7 bases. The germline V gene has CDR1 SGHDT and CDR2 YYEEEE. After removal of 4 bases from V and 7 bases from J, the junction contained 1 base not matched to a gene. This CDR3 has 12 residues.

The chain couples TRBV9 to TRBJ2-1; 9 bases match TRBD2. The CDR3 extends over 15 amino acids. Germline CDR1 and CDR2: SGDLS and YYNGEE. The V gene end was trimmed by 4 bases and the J gene end by 9 bases; junction bases not matched to a gene: 11. CDR3 region: CASSRPGTSPAEQFF. The CDR3 DNA sequence: TGTGCCAGCAGCAGACCCGGGACTAGCCCCGCTGAGCAGTTCTTC.

The chain has TRBV4-3 and TRBJ2-1; the D gene is possibly TRBD2 (6 bases). From germline, CDR1 is LGHNA and CDR2 YSLEER. V was cut by 3 bases and J by 9 bases, with 27 bases left in between. CDR3 length equals 18 residues. The CDR3 sequence: CASSHPSRSGESLGEQFF. The CDR3 coding sequence is TGCGCCAGCAGCCACCCGTCTCGGTCGGGGGAGTCGCTCGGTGAGCAGTTCTTC.

This clone was detected once. This sequence joins TRBV30 and TRBJ2-3; maybe TRBD1 (6 bases). The CDR3 runs to 15 residues. The ends were cut back, 1 base at V and 4 bases at J, with 15 bases in the middle. Germline V lookup: CDR1 GTSNPN, CDR2 SVGIG (reference sequence). DNA of the CDR3: TGTGCCTGGAGTGACCACCCGACAGGACCAGATACGCAGTATTTT. This encodes CAWSDHPTGPDTQYF.

The chain links TRBV7-9 to TRBJ1-3; no clear D. In germline, CDR1 is SEHNR, CDR2 FQNEAQ (reference sequence). The CDR3 is 12 residues long. V lost 11 bases to trimming and J lost 0 bases, with 8 bases between them. The CDR3: CASPGSGNTIYF. The CDR3 DNA reads TGTGCCTCTCCGGGCTCTGGAAACACCATATATTTT.

This clone appeared a single time. The V call is TRBV4-2, the J call TRBJ1-2; 7 bases line up with TRBD1. Losses at the gene ends were 0 bases for V and 8 bases for J; bases not matched to a gene: 9. The germline V gene has CDR1 LGHNA and CDR2 YNFKEQ. This CDR3 is built from 15 residues. CDR3 sequence reads: CASSQDEGTVEGYTF. The CDR3 region has the DNA TGTGCCAGCAGCCAAGACGAAGGGACAGTAGAGGGCTACACCTTC.

The V gene is TRBV4-3, the J gene TRBJ1-1; D perhaps matches TRBD1 (5 bases). V was pared by 1 base and J by 3 bases, with 12 bases between. The CDR3 loop spans 15 amino acids. The V gene's germline CDR1 is LGHNA and CDR2 YSLEER. The CDR3 DNA is TGCGCCAGCAGCCAAGGTCTCCAAGGGGACACTGAAGCTTTCTTT. Translation gives CASSQGLQGDTEAFF.

The chain uses TRBV6-5 and TRBJ1-2; D is unresolved. The V gene's germline CDR1 is MNHEY and CDR2 SVGAGI. The CDR3 length is 13 residues. The V gene lost 2 bases and the J gene lost 8 bases, with 12 bases spanning the gap. CDR3 in amino acids: CASSYRNMRGYTF. The CDR3 nucleotides read TGTGCCAGCAGTTACAGGAACATGCGGGGCTACACCTTC.

J is TRBJ2-1 and V is TRBV6-6; TRBD2 agrees at 14 bases. The CDR3 length is 16 residues. Germline lookup yields CDR1 MNHNY and CDR2 SVGAGI (reference sequence). The junction had 10 bases not matched to a gene; V was cut back by 5 bases and J by 10 bases. Here the CDR3 DNA reads TGTGCCAGCAGTGGACTCGGGACTAGCGGGGGTGGGGAGCAGTTCTTC. Its translation is CASSGLGTSGGGEQFF.

This chain links TRBV6-6 with TRBJ1-2; maybe TRBD1 (5 bases). Per the germline V gene, CDR1 is MNHNY and CDR2 is SVGAGI (reference sequence). The CDR3 consists of 15 residues. V shed 7 bases and J shed 4 bases, with 19 bases lying between them. For the CDR3, the DNA is TGTGCCAGCATCGTAGAGGGGAGGGAACCCTATGGCTACACCTTC. Translated: CASIVEGREPYGYTF.

J is TRBJ2-7 and V is TRBV30, with D possibly TRBD2 on 6 matching bases. The CDR3 runs 13 residues. Deletions cut 0 bases from V and 3 bases from J, with 9 bases between. CDR1 is GTSNPN, CDR2 SVGIG, per germline (reference sequence). The CDR3 protein is CAWSVGGVYEQYF. The DNA of the CDR3 is TGTGCCTGGAGTGTGGGCGGGGTCTACGAGCAGTACTTC.

V usage is TRBV27 and J usage is TRBJ2-7; no clear D gene. The CDR3 is 15 residues long. Per the germline V gene, CDR1 is MNHEY and CDR2 is SMNVEV (reference sequence). V lost 0 bases and J 2 bases, leaving 11 bases between the germline ends. The CDR3 sequence is CASSLSVGTTYEQYF. CDR3 in DNA: TGTGCCAGCAGTTTATCGGTCGGTACCACCTACGAGCAGTACTTC.

The V gene is TRBV4-3, the J gene TRBJ1-2; 8 bases are a match to TRBD1. The V gene end was trimmed by 3 bases and the J gene end by 0 bases; junction bases not matched to a gene: 3. Germline V gives CDR1 LGHNA, CDR2 YSLEER. The CDR3 contains 15 residues. The CDR3 sequence is CASSQETGANYGYTF. The CDR3, as DNA: TGCGCCAGCAGCCAGGAGACAGGGGCTAACTATGGCTACACCTTC.

CDR3 sequence (DNA): TGTGCCAGCAGCCACCACCGAAGGACAGGGGATTCACCCCTCCACTTT. It is translated as CASSHHRRTGDSPLHF. The chain joins TRBV7-2 to TRBJ1-6; TRBD1 aligns across 9 bases. V shed 5 bases and J 8 bases; nucleotides not matched to a gene: 10. CDR3 length equals 16 residues. The germline gives CDR1 SGHTA, CDR2 FQGNSA.

J is TRBJ1-1 and V is TRBV11-1; D may be TRBD1 (6 bases). The CDR3 contains 14 residues. Per the germline V gene, CDR1 is SGHAT and CDR2 is FQDESV (reference sequence). Trimming cost V 2 bases and J 4 bases, with 11 bases left between them. The CDR3: CASSLSRGSTEAFF. DNA of the CDR3: TGTGCCAGCAGCTTATCGAGGGGGAGCACTGAAGCTTTCTTT.